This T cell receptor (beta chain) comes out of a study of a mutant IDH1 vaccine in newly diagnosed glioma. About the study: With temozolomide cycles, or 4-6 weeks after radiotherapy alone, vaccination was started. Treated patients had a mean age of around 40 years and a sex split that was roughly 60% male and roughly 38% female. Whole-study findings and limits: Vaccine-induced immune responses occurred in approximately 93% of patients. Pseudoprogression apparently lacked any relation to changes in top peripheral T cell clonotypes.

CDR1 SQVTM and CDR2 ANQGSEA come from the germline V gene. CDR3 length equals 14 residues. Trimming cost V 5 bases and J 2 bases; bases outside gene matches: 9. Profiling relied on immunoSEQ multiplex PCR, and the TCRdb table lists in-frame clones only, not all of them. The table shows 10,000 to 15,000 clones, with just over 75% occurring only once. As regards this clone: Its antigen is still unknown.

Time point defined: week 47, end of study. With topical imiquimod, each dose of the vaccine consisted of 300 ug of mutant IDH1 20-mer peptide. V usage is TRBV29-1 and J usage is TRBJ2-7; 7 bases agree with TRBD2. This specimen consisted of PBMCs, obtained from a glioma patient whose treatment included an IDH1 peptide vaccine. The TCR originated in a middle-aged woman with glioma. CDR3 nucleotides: TGCAGCGTTTCTAGCGGAGGAGGGCCCTACGAGCAGTACTTC. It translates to CSVSSGGGPYEQYF.